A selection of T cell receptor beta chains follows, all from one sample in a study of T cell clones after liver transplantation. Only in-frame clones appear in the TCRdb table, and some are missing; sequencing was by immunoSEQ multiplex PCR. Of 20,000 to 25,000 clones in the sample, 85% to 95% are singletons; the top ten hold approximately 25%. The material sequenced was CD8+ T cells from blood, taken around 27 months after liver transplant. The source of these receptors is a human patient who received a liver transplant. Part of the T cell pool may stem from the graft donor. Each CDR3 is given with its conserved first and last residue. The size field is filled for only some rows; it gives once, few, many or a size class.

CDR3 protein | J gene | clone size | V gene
CASTLSFNEQFF | TRBJ2-1 | - | TRBV10-2
CASRNSYEQYF | TRBJ2-7 | - | TRBV5-6
CASRQYDSNQPQHF | TRBJ1-5 | medium-sized | TRBV6-1
CASSGPSGTYNEQFF | TRBJ2-1 | - | TRBV7-3
CASSVWGDTENEQFF | TRBJ2-1 | - | TRBV9
CSVEDRWVGLEDTQYF | TRBJ2-3 | - | TRBV29-1
CAISEVENTEAFF | TRBJ1-1 | few | TRBV10-3
CASSPVPGSDNEQFF | TRBJ2-1 | - | TRBV28
CASSVGGGRPTSYEQYF | TRBJ2-7 | - | TRBV9
CASSPLLAGGPTDEQYF | TRBJ2-7 | - | TRBV18
CASSPRRALSYEQYF | TRBJ2-7 | - | TRBV11-3
CASSLSRMGEQYF | TRBJ2-7 | - | TRBV27
CASSEDAGLLNTEAFF | TRBJ1-1 | - | TRBV2
CAYSSGGSGYGYTF | TRBJ1-2 | - | TRBV6-1
CASSLFAGGDYGYTF | TRBJ1-2 | - | TRBV7-9
CASSVAPRDEQFF | TRBJ2-1 | - | TRBV9
CATSRDRGRGALTDTQYF | TRBJ2-3 | - | TRBV15
CATQAGLAPYEQYF | TRBJ2-7 | - | TRBV7-9
CASLSGAGYEQYF | TRBJ2-7 | - | TRBV7-9
CASSIKGTVLIGLFF | TRBJ1-4 | - | TRBV19
CASSPAGAAGRYGYTF | TRBJ1-2 | - | TRBV5-1
CASTPTSGSSGANVLTF | TRBJ2-6 | - | TRBV5-6
CASSHEIGNPYNEQFF | TRBJ2-1 | - | TRBV7-6
CASSYPGTSGFTDTQYF | TRBJ2-3 | - | TRBV7-3
CASSSSVSGPTYEQYF | TRBJ2-7 | once | TRBV27
CASSPSLAKNIQYF | TRBJ2-4 | - | TRBV28
CASSPQGRGGEQYF | TRBJ2-7 | - | TRBV18
CASSQDASRGPDTQYF | TRBJ2-3 | - | TRBV4-2
CASSAWDRGPYSYNSPLHF | TRBJ1-6 | - | TRBV6-1
CASSETAWVTQYF | TRBJ2-5 | - | TRBV25-1
CASSPDSVQPVDTQYF | TRBJ2-3 | - | TRBV19
CASSLARQLYGYTF | TRBJ1-2 | - | TRBV7-9
CASSIERPGELFF | TRBJ2-2 | - | TRBV19
CASSLGNYGYTF | TRBJ1-2 | - | TRBV5-1
CASSHVQTATNEKLFF | TRBJ1-4 | - | TRBV4-1
CASSLGRSYEQYF | TRBJ2-7 | - | TRBV5-1
CASSQTGSGEAFF | TRBJ1-1 | - | TRBV4-1
CASGRTSTDTQYF | TRBJ2-3 | - | TRBV14
CASSAEGGLARHEQYF | TRBJ2-7 | - | TRBV9
CASSVGGGRADTQYF | TRBJ2-3 | - | TRBV9
CASSEGPGTGYEQYF | TRBJ2-7 | - | TRBV2